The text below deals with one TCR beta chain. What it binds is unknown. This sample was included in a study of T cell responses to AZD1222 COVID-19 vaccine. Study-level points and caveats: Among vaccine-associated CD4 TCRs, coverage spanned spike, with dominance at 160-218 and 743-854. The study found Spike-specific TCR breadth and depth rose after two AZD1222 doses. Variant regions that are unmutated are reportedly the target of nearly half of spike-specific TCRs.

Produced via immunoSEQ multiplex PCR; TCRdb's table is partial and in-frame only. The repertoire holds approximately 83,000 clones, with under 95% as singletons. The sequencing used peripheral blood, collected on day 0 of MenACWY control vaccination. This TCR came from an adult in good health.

Here the CDR3 reads CASSGRNTGELFF. CDR3 nucleotides: TGTGCCAGCAGCGGACGAAACACCGGGGAGCTGTTTTTT. The V call is TRBV9, the J call TRBJ2-2; D ambiguous. Germline V lookup: CDR1 SGDLS, CDR2 YYNGEE. The CDR3 runs to 13 residues. The V end was cut by 3 bases, the J end by 2 bases, with 5 bases between.